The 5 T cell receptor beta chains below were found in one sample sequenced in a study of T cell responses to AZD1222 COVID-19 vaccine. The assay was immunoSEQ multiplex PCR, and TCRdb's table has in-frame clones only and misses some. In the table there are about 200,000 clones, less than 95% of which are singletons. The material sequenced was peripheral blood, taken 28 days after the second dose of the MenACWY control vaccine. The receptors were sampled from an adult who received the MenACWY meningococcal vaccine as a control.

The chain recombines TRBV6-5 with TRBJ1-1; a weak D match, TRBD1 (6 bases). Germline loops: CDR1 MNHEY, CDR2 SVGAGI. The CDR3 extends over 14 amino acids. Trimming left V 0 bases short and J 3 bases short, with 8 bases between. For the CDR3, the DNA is TGTGCCAGCAGTTACTCGGGGGCCCACACTGAAGCTTTCTTT. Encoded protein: CASSYSGAHTEAFF.

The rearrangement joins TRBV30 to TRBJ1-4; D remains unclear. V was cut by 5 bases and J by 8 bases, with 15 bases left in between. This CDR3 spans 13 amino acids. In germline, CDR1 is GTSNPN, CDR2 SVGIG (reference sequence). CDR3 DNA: TGTGCCTGGGGGTTTCGCTCGGAAGAAAAACTGTTTTTT. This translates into CAWGFRSEEKLFF.

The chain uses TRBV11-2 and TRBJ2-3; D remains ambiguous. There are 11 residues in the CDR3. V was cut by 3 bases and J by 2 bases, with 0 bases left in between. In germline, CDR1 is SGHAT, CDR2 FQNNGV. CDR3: CASSFTDTQYF. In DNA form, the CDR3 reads TGTGCCAGCAGCTTCACAGATACGCAGTATTTT.

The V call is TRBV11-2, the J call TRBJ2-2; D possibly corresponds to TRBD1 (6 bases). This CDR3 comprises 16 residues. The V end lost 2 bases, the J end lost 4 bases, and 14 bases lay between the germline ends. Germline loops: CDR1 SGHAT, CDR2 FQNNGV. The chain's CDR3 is CASSLPGQGSTGELFF. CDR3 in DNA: TGTGCCAGCAGCTTACCCGGGCAGGGGAGCACCGGGGAGCTGTTTTTT.

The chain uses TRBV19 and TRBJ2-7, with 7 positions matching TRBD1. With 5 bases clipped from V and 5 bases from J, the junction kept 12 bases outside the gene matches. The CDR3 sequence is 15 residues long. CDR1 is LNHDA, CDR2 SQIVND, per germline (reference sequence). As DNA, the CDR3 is TGTGCCAGTAGTCCGCCCGGGACAGAGCCTAACGAGCAGTACTTC. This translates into CASSPPGTEPNEQYF. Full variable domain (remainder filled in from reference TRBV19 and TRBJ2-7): DGGITQSPKYLFRKEGQNVTLSCEQNLNHDAMYWYRQDPGQGLRLIYYSQIVNDFQKGDIAEGYSVSREKKESFPLTVTSAQKNPTAFYLCASSPPGTEPNEQYFGPGTRLTVT.